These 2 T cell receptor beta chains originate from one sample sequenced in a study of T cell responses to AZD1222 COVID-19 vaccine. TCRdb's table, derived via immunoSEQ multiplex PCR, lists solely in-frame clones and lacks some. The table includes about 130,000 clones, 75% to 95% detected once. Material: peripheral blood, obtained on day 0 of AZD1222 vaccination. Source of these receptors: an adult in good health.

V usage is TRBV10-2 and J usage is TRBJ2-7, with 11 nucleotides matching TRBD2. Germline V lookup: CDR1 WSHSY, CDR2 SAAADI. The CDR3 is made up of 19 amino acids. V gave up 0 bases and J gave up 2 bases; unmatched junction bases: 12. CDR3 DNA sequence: TGCGCCAGCAGTGAGTCACCCGATGTTGGACTAGCGGGCGCCTACGAGCAGTACTTC. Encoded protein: CASSESPDVGLAGAYEQYF.

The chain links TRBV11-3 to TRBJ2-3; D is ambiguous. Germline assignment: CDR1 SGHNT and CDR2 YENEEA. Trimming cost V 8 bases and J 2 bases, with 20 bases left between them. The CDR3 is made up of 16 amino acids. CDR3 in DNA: TGTGCCAGCCTGGGGATGTTTCATTGCCCCACAGATACGCAGTATTTT. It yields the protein CASLGMFHCPTDTQYF.